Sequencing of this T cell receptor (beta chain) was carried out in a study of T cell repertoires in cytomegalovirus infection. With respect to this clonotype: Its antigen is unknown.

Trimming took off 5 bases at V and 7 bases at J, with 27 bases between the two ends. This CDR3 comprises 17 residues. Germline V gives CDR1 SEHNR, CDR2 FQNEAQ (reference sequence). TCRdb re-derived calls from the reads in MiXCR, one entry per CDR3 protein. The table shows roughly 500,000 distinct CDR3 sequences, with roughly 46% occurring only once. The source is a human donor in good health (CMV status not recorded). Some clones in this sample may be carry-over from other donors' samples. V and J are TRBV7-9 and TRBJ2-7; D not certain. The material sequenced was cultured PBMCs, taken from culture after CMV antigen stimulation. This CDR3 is CASSPSSGPVEIVEQYF. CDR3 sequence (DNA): TGTGCCAGCAGCCCGTCGTCCGGACCCGTCGAAATTGTAGAGCAGTACTTC.